This entry lists 25 T cell receptor beta chains sequenced from one sample in a study of blood T cells in healthy people across ages. Alongside a J-beta primer mix, a sample-barcoded 5' primer served in a second PCR lasting 7 to 11 cycles. A single record per CDR3 protein comes from TCRdb applying MiXCR to the 5' RACE reads. The data show approximately 1,700,000 distinct CDR3 sequences, 30% to 40% seen once. Sample: blood. The receptor source for this set is a human donor in good health.

The table lists this clonotype with a few counts. The rearrangement uses TRBV6-6 and TRBJ1-2, with D possibly being TRBD1 (5 bases). The CDR3 is made up of 16 amino acids. V gave up 0 bases and J gave up 4 bases, with 15 bases separating them. Germline values: CDR1 MNHNY, CDR2 SVGAGI (reference sequence). In DNA form, the CDR3 reads TGTGCCAGCAGTTACTCAGGAGGAGGGGAGGCCTATGGCTACACCTTC. Its translation is CASSYSGGGEAYGYTF.

The V and J genes are TRBV5-1 and TRBJ1-2; perhaps TRBD1 as D (6 bases). V was clipped by 7 bases and J by 5 bases, with 18 bases between them. CDR1 is SGHRS and CDR2 is YFSETQ in the germline V gene. The CDR3 consists of 14 residues. This CDR3 reads CASGVEGGSYGYTF. CDR3 in DNA: TGCGCCAGCGGAGTCGAAGGGGGTAGTTATGGCTACACCTTC. The full variable domain, with the rest looked up from reference TRBV5-1 and TRBJ1-2, is KAGVTQTPRYLIKTRGQQVTLSCSPISGHRSVSWYQQTPGQGLQFLFEYFSETQRNKGNFPGRFSGRQFSNSRSEMNVSTLELGDSALYLCASGVEGGSYGYTFGSGTRLTVV.

CDR3 DNA sequence: TGTGCCAGCAGCTACGGACAGAGGGCCTACGAGCAGTACTTC. This translates into CASSYGQRAYEQYF. The chain couples TRBV6-6 to TRBJ2-7; perhaps TRBD1 as D (6 bases). CDR1 and CDR2 from the germline V gene are MNHNY and SVGAGI (reference sequence). This CDR3 region has 14 residues. The V gene lost 6 bases and the J gene lost 2 bases, with 14 bases spanning the gap.

The chain employs TRBV7-9 and TRBJ2-4; D assignment may be TRBD1 or TRBD2 (5 bases each). V was trimmed by 6 bases and J by 6 bases, leaving 12 bases between them. This CDR3 is built from 13 residues. Germline V gives CDR1 SEHNR, CDR2 FQNEAQ (reference sequence). The DNA of the CDR3 is TGTGCCAGCAGTTTATCGGGGCCAAACATTCAGTACTTC. Its protein product is CASSLSGPNIQYF.

This clonotype was seen a handful of times. The gene calls are TRBV5-6 and TRBJ1-2, with D tentatively TRBD1 (6 bases). Trimming pared 4 bases from V and 5 bases from J, leaving 12 bases between. Germline V gene data show CDR1 as SGHDT and CDR2 as YYEEEE. The CDR3 contains 13 residues. The CDR3 DNA is TGTGCCAGCAGCCAGGGGCCTCGTTATGGCTACACCTTC. Translating it yields CASSQGPRYGYTF. Variable domain in full (rest from reference TRBV5-6 and TRBJ1-2): DAGVTQSPTHLIKTRGQQVTLRCSPKSGHDTVSWYQQALGQGPQFIFQYYEEEERQRGNFPDRFSGHQFPNYSSELNVNALLLGDSALYLCASSQGPRYGYTFGSGTRLTVV.

The chain couples TRBV4-1 to TRBJ2-2, with D perhaps given as TRBD1 or TRBD2 (5 bases each). Germline loops: CDR1 MGHRA, CDR2 YSYEKL. V lost 1 base and J 4 bases, leaving 13 bases between the germline ends. This CDR3 has 16 amino acids. The CDR3 sequence: CASSQARGSITGELFF. As DNA, the CDR3 is TGCGCCAGCAGCCAAGCTCGGGGCAGTATCACCGGGGAGCTGTTTTTT.

This clonotype was seen once. The rearrangement links TRBV7-9 to TRBJ2-5; unclear D gene. The CDR3 has 13 amino acids. CDR1 is SEHNR, CDR2 FQNEAQ, per germline (reference sequence). V gave up 1 base and J gave up 5 bases, with 8 bases separating them. CDR3: CASSLDSWETQYF. The CDR3, as DNA: TGTGCCAGCAGCTTAGATTCCTGGGAGACCCAGTACTTC.

A few counts support this clonotype. The chain combines TRBV29-1 with TRBJ1-1; 7 bases agree with TRBD1. Germline CDR1 is SQVTM and CDR2 is ANQGSEA. This CDR3 is 13 amino acids long. The trim removed 7 bases at V and 2 bases at J, leaving 7 bases unmatched. CDR3 protein: CSGGQVLNTEAFF. Here the CDR3 DNA reads TGCAGCGGAGGACAGGTTTTAAACACTGAAGCTTTCTTT.

The chain has TRBV7-9 and TRBJ1-2, with 7 nucleotides matching TRBD1. V was clipped by 2 bases and J by 5 bases; unmatched bases: 11. Germline V gene sequence: CDR1 SEHNR, CDR2 FQNEAQ (reference sequence). The CDR3 is made up of 16 amino acids. CDR3 in amino acids: CASSLSGPDRAYGYTF. The CDR3 nucleotides are TGTGCCAGCAGCTTATCAGGCCCTGACAGGGCTTATGGCTACACCTTC.

In its sample, this clonotype was seen a few times. The chain uses TRBV7-2 and TRBJ2-7; 8 bases map to TRBD1. The CDR3 runs to 15 residues. With 2 bases clipped from V and 2 bases from J, the junction kept 5 bases outside the gene matches. Germline V gene sequence: CDR1 SGHTA, CDR2 FQGNSA. The CDR3 DNA sequence: TGTGCCAGCAGCTTAAGGGACAGGCTAACCTACGAGCAGTACTTC. This gives the protein CASSLRDRLTYEQYF.

In regard to this clonotype: A junction end diverges from the germline sequence, so it may reflect a read error. V usage is TRBV7-7 and J usage is TRBJ2-5, with unresolved D. Germline V gene sequence: CDR1 SSHAT, CDR2 FNYEAQ (reference sequence). This CDR3 is built from 15 residues. CDR3 loop: CASSSLMGYQETQYF. As DNA, the CDR3 is TGTGCTAGCAGCTCCCTCATGGGGTACCAAGAGACCCAGTACTTC.

The table lists this clonotype with many counts. The rearrangement uses TRBV20-1 and TRBJ2-4, with 9 bases aligning to TRBD2. The J call could be wrong; TRBJ2-7 is a better fit for the DNA end. The V gene's germline CDR1 is DFQATT and CDR2 SNEGSKA (reference sequence). The CDR3 contains 12 residues. The CDR3 sequence is CSARKTSGEQYF. Here the CDR3 DNA reads TGCAGTGCTAGAAAGACTAGCGGCGAGCAGTACTTC.

This clonotype was detected only a few times. This chain links TRBV6-1 with TRBJ1-2; D is ambiguous. CDR1 is MNHNS, CDR2 SASEGT, per germline. The CDR3 extends over 14 amino acids. The V gene lost 3 bases and the J gene lost 0 bases, with 8 bases spanning the gap. CDR3 residues: CASSDGGSNYGYTF. DNA of the CDR3: TGTGCCAGCAGTGATGGTGGGTCTAACTATGGCTACACCTTC.

This chain connects TRBV12-3 or TRBV12-4 to TRBJ2-3; D is ambiguous. The CDR3 totals 12 residues. V shed 3 bases and J shed 7 bases, with 8 bases lying between them. In nucleotides, the CDR3 is TGTGCCAGCAGTTTCCCTCAGAATACGCAGTATTTT. Its protein product is CASSFPQNTQYF.

The V and J genes are TRBV15 and TRBJ2-1, with 9 bases matching TRBD1. Losses at the gene ends were 2 bases for V and 5 bases for J; bases not matched to a gene: 4. The CDR3 length is 15 residues. The V gene's germline CDR1 is LNHNV and CDR2 YYDKDF (reference sequence). CDR3 DNA: TGTGCCACCAGCAGACTCCGGGACAGGGACAATGAGCAGTTCTTC. Its protein is CATSRLRDRDNEQFF.

This clonotype has a handful of counts. The chain has TRBV9 and TRBJ2-7, with 8 bases identical to TRBD1. Per germline, CDR1 SGDLS and CDR2 YYNGEE. The CDR3 spans 13 residues. J gave up 5 bases and V 3 bases, and 4 bases lay outside the gene matches. The CDR3 here is CASSAMTGDEQYF. The CDR3 DNA is TGTGCCAGCAGCGCAATGACAGGGGACGAGCAGTACTTC.

The rearrangement uses TRBV2 and TRBJ1-1; D ambiguous. Germline V gene data show CDR1 as SNHLY and CDR2 as FYNNEI. The CDR3 loop spans 12 amino acids. V lost 0 bases, J lost 9 bases, and 8 bases lay in between. The CDR3 bases are TGTGCCAGCAGTGAAGCGCCCACGAAAGCTTTCTTT. Translating gives CASSEAPTKAFF.

This clonotype came up many times. The V and J genes are TRBV29-1 and TRBJ2-7, with D tentatively TRBD1 or TRBD2 (5 bases each). V lost 4 bases and J lost 0, with 10 bases in between. CDR3 size: 13 residues. Germline V gene data show CDR1 as SQVTM and CDR2 as ANQGSEA. CDR3 nucleotide sequence: TGCAGCGTTGTCGCAGGGAGCTCCTACGAGCAGTACTTC. This sequence encodes CSVVAGSSYEQYF.

The gene calls are TRBV7-2 and TRBJ2-3; D is unresolved. The V gene's germline CDR1 is SGHTA and CDR2 FQGNSA. CDR3 length: 15 residues. V dropped 1 base and J dropped 3 bases, with 11 bases sitting between them. CDR3 residues: CASSLDPRRTDTQYF. The CDR3 bases are TGTGCCAGCAGCTTAGACCCTAGGAGAACAGATACGCAGTATTTT.

J is TRBJ1-3 and V is TRBV6-2 or TRBV6-3; possible D gene TRBD1, 6 bases. CDR1 is MNHEY and CDR2 is SVGEGT in the germline V gene. The V and J ends lost 6 bases and 1 base respectively, with 13 bases between them. This CDR3 has 15 amino acids. The CDR3 spells CASSYRQESGNTIYF. The CDR3 DNA sequence: TGTGCCAGCAGCTACCGACAGGAATCTGGAAACACCATATATTTT.

The chain is built from TRBV6-6 and TRBJ2-1, with TRBD2 matching 14 bases. CDR3 length equals 16 residues. CDR1 is MNHNY and CDR2 is SVGAGI in the germline V gene (reference sequence). Trimming removed 0 bases from V and 6 bases from J; junction bases left unmatched: 1. CDR3 bases: TGTGCCAGCAGTTACTCGGGACTAGCGGGGGCCAATGAGCAGTTCTTC. It is translated as CASSYSGLAGANEQFF.

This clonotype was observed a few times. V usage is TRBV12-3 or TRBV12-4 and J usage is TRBJ1-2; 7 nucleotides agree with TRBD1. The CDR3 contains 13 residues. Trimming took 8 bases from V and 0 from J; bases not matched to a gene: 3. The CDR3 DNA reads TGTGCCAGCTGGACAGGAGCTAACTATGGCTACACCTTC. Translated, it gives CASWTGANYGYTF.

J is TRBJ1-5 and V is TRBV4-1; D is uncertain. V was clipped by 0 bases and J by 1 base, with 7 bases between them. CDR3 length: 15 amino acids. Germline values: CDR1 MGHRA, CDR2 YSYEKL. CDR3 DNA sequence: TGCGCCAGCAGCCAAGAGAGCAACAGCAATCAGCCCCAGCATTTT. Translation gives CASSQESNSNQPQHF.

The chain joins TRBV12-3 or TRBV12-4 to TRBJ2-3; 9 bases line up with TRBD2. CDR3 length equals 16 residues. With V trimmed by 3 bases and J by 2 bases, 6 bases remained unmatched. The CDR3: CASSFPAGGLTDTQYF. The DNA for the CDR3 is TGTGCCAGCAGTTTCCCAGCGGGGGGCCTCACAGATACGCAGTATTTT.

The chain recombines TRBV7-2 with TRBJ2-7, with 9 bases identical to TRBD1. The CDR3 is 16 residues long. V lost 2 bases and J lost 5; bases outside the gene matches: 10. Germline-derived CDR1 and CDR2 are SGHTA and FQGNSA. The CDR3 DNA reads as TGTGCCAGCAGCTTATATGGGGTACAGGGGGCAAACGAGCAGTACTTC. It is translated as CASSLYGVQGANEQYF.